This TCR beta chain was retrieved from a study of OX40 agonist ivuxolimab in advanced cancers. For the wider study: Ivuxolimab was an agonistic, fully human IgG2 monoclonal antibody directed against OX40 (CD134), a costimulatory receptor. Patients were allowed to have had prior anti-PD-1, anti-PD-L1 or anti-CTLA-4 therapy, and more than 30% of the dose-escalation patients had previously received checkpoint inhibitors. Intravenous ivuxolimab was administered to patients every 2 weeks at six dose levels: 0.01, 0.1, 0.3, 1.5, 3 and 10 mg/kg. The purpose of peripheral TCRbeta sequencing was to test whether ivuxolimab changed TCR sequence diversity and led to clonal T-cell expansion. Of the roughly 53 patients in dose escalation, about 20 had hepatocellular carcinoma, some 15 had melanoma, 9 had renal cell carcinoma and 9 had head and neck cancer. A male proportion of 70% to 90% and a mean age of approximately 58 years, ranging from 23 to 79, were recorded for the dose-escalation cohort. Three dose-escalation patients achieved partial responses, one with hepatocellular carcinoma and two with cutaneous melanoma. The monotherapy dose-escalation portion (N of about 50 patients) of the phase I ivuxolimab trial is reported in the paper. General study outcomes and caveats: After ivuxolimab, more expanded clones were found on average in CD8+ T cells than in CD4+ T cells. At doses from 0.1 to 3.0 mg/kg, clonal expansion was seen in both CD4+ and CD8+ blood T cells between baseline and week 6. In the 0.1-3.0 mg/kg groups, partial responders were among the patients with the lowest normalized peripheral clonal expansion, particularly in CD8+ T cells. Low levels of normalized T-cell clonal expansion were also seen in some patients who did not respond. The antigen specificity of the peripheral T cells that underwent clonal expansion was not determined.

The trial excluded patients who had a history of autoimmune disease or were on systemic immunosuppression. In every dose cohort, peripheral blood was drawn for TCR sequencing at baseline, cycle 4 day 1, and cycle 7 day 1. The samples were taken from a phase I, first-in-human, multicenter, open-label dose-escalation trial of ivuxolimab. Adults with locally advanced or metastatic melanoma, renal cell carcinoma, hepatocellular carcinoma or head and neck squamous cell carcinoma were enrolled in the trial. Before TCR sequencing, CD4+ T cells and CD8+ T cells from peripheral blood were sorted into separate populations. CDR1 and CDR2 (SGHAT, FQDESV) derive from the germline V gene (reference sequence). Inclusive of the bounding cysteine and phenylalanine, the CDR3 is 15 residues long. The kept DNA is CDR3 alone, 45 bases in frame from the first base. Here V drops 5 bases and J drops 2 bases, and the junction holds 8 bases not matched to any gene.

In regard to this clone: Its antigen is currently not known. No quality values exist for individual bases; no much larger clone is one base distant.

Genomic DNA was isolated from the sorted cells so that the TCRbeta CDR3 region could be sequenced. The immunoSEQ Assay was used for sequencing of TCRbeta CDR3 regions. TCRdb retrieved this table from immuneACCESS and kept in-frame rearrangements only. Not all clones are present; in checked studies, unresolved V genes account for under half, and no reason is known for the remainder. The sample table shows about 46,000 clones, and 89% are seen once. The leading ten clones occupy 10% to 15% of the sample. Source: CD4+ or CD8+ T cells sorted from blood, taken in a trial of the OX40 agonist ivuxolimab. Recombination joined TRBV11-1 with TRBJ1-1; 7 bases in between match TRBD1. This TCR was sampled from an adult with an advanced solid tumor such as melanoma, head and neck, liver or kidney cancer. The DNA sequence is TGTGCCAGCAGCACGACAGGGCTACTAAACACTGAAGCTTTCTTT. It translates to CASSTTGLLNTEAFF.